This entry is about one T cell receptor beta chain. Its cognate antigen is unknown. This sample was included in a study of CD8 T cells in ankylosing spondylitis. Broader study findings: A TCR beta motif made of several highly homologous variants seemed typical of ankylosing spondylitis blood. In peripheral blood, disease-linked CD8+ clones occurred at relatively low frequencies. Reportedly, significant enrichment of disease-linked clones occurred in matched ankylosing spondylitis synovial fluid.

Quantitative 5'-RACE with molecular barcodes was used to make the TCR beta libraries. Via MiXCR, TCRdb re-called the 5' RACE reads, giving one row per CDR3 protein. The data contain roughly 150,000 distinct CDR3 sequences, about a third of them singletons. Germline CDR1 MNHNS, CDR2 SASEGT. V was trimmed by 1 base and J by 6 bases, leaving 4 bases between them. This CDR3 has 11 amino acids. The TCR was taken from a male donor with ankylosing spondylitis. Sequencing used synovial fluid, either unsorted or a sorted T cell fraction (not recorded which). J is TRBJ2-7 and V is TRBV6-1; D not resolved. The CDR3 spells CASSEGREQYF. CDR3 nucleotide sequence: TGTGCCAGCAGTGAAGGGCGCGAGCAGTACTTC.